Here is one TCR beta chain with its context. Sequencing was performed with immunoSEQ multiplex PCR; in TCRdb, only in-frame clones are kept and a portion is missing. The sample consists of about 190,000 clones, approximately 79% of them appearing once. This sample was included in a study of blood T cell repertoires in COVID-19. In the study overall: Sources were T cells, B-cell-depleted T cells, or PBMCs; the material itself was cDNA or gDNA.

Sequencing input: peripheral blood. The source is a woman aged 70-85 years with acute or convalescent COVID-19.

Written as DNA, the CDR3 is TGCGCCAGCAGCCAAGAATACAGGGCACGGGAGCAGTTCTTC. Amino acids: CASSQEYRAREQFF. This chain links TRBV4-1 with TRBJ2-1; D might be TRBD1 (6 bases). Trimming took 0 bases from V and 10 from J, leaving 13 bases between them. The germline V gene encodes CDR1 MGHRA and CDR2 YSYEKL. The CDR3 totals 14 residues.